Listed here are 22 T cell receptor beta chains from one sample, sequenced in a study of blood T cell repertoires in COVID-19. The protocol was immunoSEQ multiplex PCR, while the TCRdb copy is restricted to in-frame clones and leaves out a portion. Here the sample spans roughly 410,000 clones, 89% being singletons. The specimen was peripheral blood. Receptor source: a middle-aged woman with COVID-19, enrolled during active disease.

The chain couples TRBV5-1 to TRBJ1-2; 9 bases are a match to TRBD1. The germline gives CDR1 SGHRS, CDR2 YFSETQ. Losses at the gene ends were 2 bases for V and 7 bases for J; bases not matched to a gene: 6. The length of the CDR3 is 14 residues. CDR3 sequence: CASSLRMTGGGYTF. CDR3 in DNA: TGCGCCAGCAGCTTAAGGATGACAGGGGGTGGCTACACCTTC. The complete variable domain, with remaining parts taken from reference TRBV5-1 and TRBJ1-2, reads KAGVTQTPRYLIKTRGQQVTLSCSPISGHRSVSWYQQTPGQGLQFLFEYFSETQRNKGNFPGRFSGRQFSNSRSEMNVSTLELGDSALYLCASSLRMTGGGYTFGSGTRLTVV.

Comments on this clone: This specimen includes other DNA sequences encoding the same CDR3. The V and J genes are TRBV5-1 and TRBJ1-2, with 7 bases lining up with TRBD1. There are 13 residues in the CDR3. The trim removed 0 bases at V and 6 bases at J, leaving 2 bases unmatched. The germline V gene has CDR1 SGHRS and CDR2 YFSETQ. The CDR3 loop is CASSLGQGDGYTF. The CDR3 DNA sequence: TGCGCCAGCAGCTTGGGACAGGGTGATGGCTACACCTTC.

The chain is built from TRBV7-2 and TRBJ2-7, with D tentatively TRBD2 (5 bases). The germline CDR1 and CDR2 sequences are SGHTA and FQGNSA. The CDR3 runs to 13 residues. Trimming pared 1 base from V and 7 bases from J, leaving 11 bases between. Written as DNA, the CDR3 is TGTGCCAGCAGCTTAGAACGGGATAGTGAGCAGTACTTC. Amino acids: CASSLERDSEQYF.

On this clone: The same CDR3 also results from other DNA sequences found in this sample. V and J are TRBV5-1 and TRBJ2-1; 7 bases agree with TRBD1. The CDR3 extends over 15 amino acids. Germline CDR1 SGHRS, CDR2 YFSETQ. V was pared by 0 bases and J by 0 bases, with 0 bases of the junction left unmatched. The CDR3 region is CASSLGTGSYNEQFF. The CDR3 DNA follows: TGCGCCAGCAGCTTGGGGACAGGCTCCTACAATGAGCAGTTCTTC.

The chain uses TRBV7-2 and TRBJ2-2; D is unclear. Germline CDR1 is SGHTA and CDR2 is FQGNSA. Trimming took 5 bases from V and 2 from J, leaving 12 bases between them. The CDR3 runs to 15 residues. The CDR3: CASSRKRHNTGELFF. The CDR3, as DNA: TGTGCCAGCAGCAGAAAACGACACAACACCGGGGAGCTGTTTTTT. Full variable domain (outside the CDR3, taken from reference TRBV7-2 and TRBJ2-2): GAGVSQSPSNKVTEKGKDVELRCDPISGHTALYWYRQSLGQGLEFLIYFQGNSAPDKSGLPSDRFSAERTGGSVSTLTIQRTQQEDSAVYLCASSRKRHNTGELFFGEGSRLTVL.

The chain's CDR3 is CASSYHAGRKNSPLHF. Here the CDR3 DNA reads TGTGCCAGCAGTTACCACGCCGGCAGGAAGAATTCACCCCTCCACTTT. The rearrangement uses TRBV6-6 and TRBJ1-6; no clear D gene. This CDR3 has 16 amino acids. V lost 2 bases and J lost 7, with 15 bases in between. Germline lookup yields CDR1 MNHNY and CDR2 SVGAGI (reference sequence).

This chain connects TRBV6-6 to TRBJ1-1; 7 bases align to TRBD1. Trimming removed 5 bases from V and 5 bases from J; junction bases left unmatched: 8. This CDR3 has 14 residues. Germline V gene sequence: CDR1 MNHNY, CDR2 SVGAGI (reference sequence). The CDR3 spells CASSTRGVGTEAFF. The CDR3 DNA is TGTGCCAGCAGTACCAGGGGGGTAGGGACTGAAGCTTTCTTT.

This sequence joins TRBV6-4 and TRBJ2-1; D perhaps matches TRBD2 (6 bases). The germline CDR1 and CDR2 sequences are MRHNA and SNTAGT. This CDR3 has 16 amino acids. With 4 bases removed from V and 7 bases from J, the gap between germline ends came to 20 bases. The CDR3 nucleotides read TGTGCCAGCAGTGGCTTTGGGGGGAGAAGTCGTAATGAGCAGTTCTTC. Protein product: CASSGFGGRSRNEQFF.

The V and J genes are TRBV28 and TRBJ2-1, with a tentative D call TRBD2 (5 bases). The CDR3 is 12 amino acids. The ends were cut back, 7 bases at V and 10 bases at J, with 14 bases in the middle. Germline V lookup: CDR1 MDHEN, CDR2 SYDVKM. The chain's CDR3 is CASNGVIEEQFF. CDR3 DNA: TGTGCCAGCAACGGGGTGATAGAGGAGCAGTTCTTC.

The genes are TRBV7-2 and TRBJ2-5; 9 bases match TRBD1. CDR1 and CDR2 from the germline V gene are SGHTA and FQGNSA. The CDR3 runs to 16 residues. After removal of 5 bases from V and 4 bases from J, the junction contained 11 bases not matched to a gene. The CDR3 sequence is CASSPNPGQGGETQYF. The CDR3 DNA reads as TGTGCCAGCAGCCCAAACCCGGGACAGGGAGGAGAGACCCAGTACTTC.

The chain combines TRBV5-1 with TRBJ1-2; no reliable D call. Trimming left V 4 bases short and J 12 bases short, with 25 bases between. CDR3 length equals 15 residues. The V gene's germline CDR1 is SGHRS and CDR2 YFSETQ. The CDR3 is CASSPGIYGYVANTF. The CDR3 DNA reads as TGCGCCAGCAGCCCTGGAATTTACGGGTATGTCGCTAACACCTTC.

The genes are TRBV5-4 and TRBJ2-5, with D perhaps TRBD1 (5 bases). The CDR3 has 16 residues. Deletions cut 4 bases from V and 1 base from J, with 17 bases between. Germline values: CDR1 SGHNT, CDR2 YYREEE (reference sequence). The CDR3 reads CASSVTGSLSQETQYF. CDR3 DNA sequence: TGTGCCAGCAGCGTAACAGGTTCTCTGTCCCAAGAGACCCAGTACTTC.

J is TRBJ2-3 and V is TRBV12-3 or TRBV12-4; no definite D call. Trimming cost V 5 bases and J 3 bases, with 6 bases left between them. This CDR3 region has 12 residues. The CDR3 coding sequence is TGTGCCAGCAGTCGCAGTACAGATACGCAGTATTTT. This sequence encodes CASSRSTDTQYF.

The chain carries TRBV9 and TRBJ2-4, with no clear D. The CDR3 covers 13 residues. Germline loops: CDR1 SGDLS, CDR2 YYNGEE. Trimming pared 4 bases from V and 4 bases from J, leaving 9 bases between. The CDR3 reads CASSPSGKNIQYF. The CDR3 DNA follows: TGTGCCAGCAGCCCCTCGGGTAAAAACATTCAGTACTTC.

V is TRBV28 and J is TRBJ1-3; 7 positions agree with TRBD1. The CDR3 sequence is 20 residues long. V was pared by 4 bases and J by 0 bases, with 18 bases of the junction left unmatched. CDR1 and CDR2 (germline): MDHEN, SYDVKM. CDR3 sequence (DNA): TGTGCCAGCAGTTCCCCGGTTATGTTAGTGGGACAGACCTCTGGAAACACCATATATTTT. Translating it yields CASSSPVMLVGQTSGNTIYF.

This chain uses TRBV28 with TRBJ2-1; D is ambiguous. The ends were cut back, 2 bases at V and 9 bases at J, with 8 bases in the middle. The CDR3 contains 12 residues. CDR1 is MDHEN and CDR2 is SYDVKM in the germline V gene. CDR3 region: CASSLGFREQFF. Written as DNA, the CDR3 is TGTGCCAGCAGTTTAGGCTTCCGTGAGCAGTTCTTC.

The rearrangement uses TRBV9 and TRBJ1-6; TRBD1 matches 7 bases. Germline V CDR1 and CDR2: SGDLS, YYNGEE. The CDR3 has 18 amino acids. After removal of 0 bases from V and 8 bases from J, the junction contained 14 bases not matched to a gene. Here the CDR3 reads CASSVATGAGISDSPLHF. The DNA of the CDR3 is TGTGCCAGCAGCGTAGCTACAGGGGCAGGCATATCAGATTCACCCCTCCACTTT.

The chain has TRBV5-1 and TRBJ2-2; TRBD2 matches 12 bases. The CDR3 covers 15 residues. In germline, CDR1 is SGHRS, CDR2 YFSETQ. With V trimmed by 5 bases and J by 6 bases, 5 bases remained unmatched. Written as DNA, the CDR3 is TGCGCCAGCAGACGACTAGCGGGAGAGGCCGGGGAGCTGTTTTTT. As protein: CASRRLAGEAGELFF.

This chain's CDR3 is CASSLPGQAGYEQYF. The CDR3 DNA is TGTGCCAGCAGCCTGCCGGGACAAGCAGGTTACGAGCAGTACTTC. This chain joins TRBV5-4 and TRBJ2-7; D may be TRBD1 (6 bases). Germline-derived CDR1 and CDR2 are SGHNT and YYREEE (reference sequence). Trimming took off 4 bases at V and 4 bases at J, with 18 bases between the two ends. There are 15 residues in the CDR3.

J is TRBJ1-5 and V is TRBV3-1 (or the pseudogene TRBV3-2); the match to TRBD1 covers 9 bases. The CDR3 has 14 residues. CDR1 and CDR2 (germline): LGHDT, YNNKEL (reference sequence). After removal of 4 bases from V and 9 bases from J, the junction contained 7 bases not matched to a gene. CDR3 sequence reads: CASSPTQGARPQHF. In nucleotides, the CDR3 is TGTGCCAGCAGCCCAACACAGGGGGCGCGGCCCCAGCATTTT.

The chain uses TRBV19 and TRBJ2-3; unclear D gene. V lost 8 bases and J 2 bases, leaving 8 bases between the germline ends. The germline gives CDR1 LNHDA, CDR2 SQIVND (reference sequence). This CDR3 has 12 amino acids. CDR3 nucleotides: TGTGCCAGTCGCGCCGCCACAGATACGCAGTATTTT. This encodes CASRAATDTQYF.

The chain uses TRBV27 and TRBJ1-6; the match to TRBD1 covers 10 bases. Germline V gene lookup returns CDR1 MNHEY and CDR2 SMNVEV (reference sequence). Trimming took 3 bases from V and 3 from J; bases not matched to a gene: 8. The CDR3 is 18 residues long. The CDR3 DNA is TGTGCCAGCAGTTTTAGACAGGGGGCGGGAGTCTATAATTCACCCCTCCACTTT. Protein product: CASSFRQGAGVYNSPLHF.